This T cell receptor beta chain is drawn from a study of blood T cell repertoires in COVID-19. Turning to the study itself: T cells, B-cell-depleted T cells, or PBMCs provided the cDNA or gDNA that served as material.

TCRdb's copy holds only in-frame clones and misses some; the assay was immunoSEQ multiplex PCR. The sample records some 490,000 clones, about nine tenths being singletons. All enrollees were roughly 18 to 100 years old and from about two dozen US areas. Clinical history reported by participants formed the basis on which cohorts were assigned. Cohort 3 recovered donors had two negative PCRs, clearance, or symptom resolution. This CDR3 contains 15 residues. CDR1 is MGHRA, CDR2 YSYEKL, per germline. Deletions cut 3 bases from V and 0 bases from J, with 9 bases between. The chain couples TRBV4-1 to TRBJ2-1; TRBD2 is a possible D gene (6 bases). The specimen was PBMCs or T cells enriched from blood (not recorded which). This sequence was found in a woman aged 60-70 years who had recovered from COVID-19. CDR3 loop: CASSQGGFSYNEQFF. As DNA, the CDR3 is TGCGCCAGCAGCCAGGGAGGTTTCTCCTACAATGAGCAGTTCTTC.